Given below is one T cell receptor beta chain in context. Time point: newly diagnosed GD, antithyroid drugs for less than 3 months. There was RNA extracted from PBMCs, and the TCR library was made from it. The CDR3 consists of 16 residues. Germline CDR1 MNHNS, CDR2 SASEGT. Trimming pared 7 bases from V and 2 bases from J, leaving 19 bases between. These data belong to a study of regulatory T cells in long-lasting Graves disease. TCR beta libraries were built with iRepertoire HTBI primers and Arm-PCR of CDR3 regions. TCRdb reprocessed the multiplex PCR reads with MiXCR, giving one entry per CDR3 protein. The profile shows 400,000 to 550,000 distinct CDR3 sequences, under 15% of them singletons. This sample was shared with a second study, whose subject was T cells in Graves' hyperthyroidism and ophthalmopathy. This second study notes: No progression to ophthalmopathy during 18 months of follow-up defined stable disease. In simple terms, a model built on 13 V-J features told ophthalmopathy apart from stable hyperthyroidism.

The clonotype was recovered from a woman in her twenties or thirties with Graves disease. The rearrangement links TRBV6-1 to TRBJ2-3; D is possibly TRBD1 (6 bases). The sample here was peripheral blood mononuclear cells (PBMCs), taken at new diagnosis, from a patient treated with antithyroid drugs. Here the CDR3 DNA reads TGTGCCAGCACCCAGACCGGGACACCGCTCACAGATACGCAGTATTTT. Translating gives CASTQTGTPLTDTQYF.